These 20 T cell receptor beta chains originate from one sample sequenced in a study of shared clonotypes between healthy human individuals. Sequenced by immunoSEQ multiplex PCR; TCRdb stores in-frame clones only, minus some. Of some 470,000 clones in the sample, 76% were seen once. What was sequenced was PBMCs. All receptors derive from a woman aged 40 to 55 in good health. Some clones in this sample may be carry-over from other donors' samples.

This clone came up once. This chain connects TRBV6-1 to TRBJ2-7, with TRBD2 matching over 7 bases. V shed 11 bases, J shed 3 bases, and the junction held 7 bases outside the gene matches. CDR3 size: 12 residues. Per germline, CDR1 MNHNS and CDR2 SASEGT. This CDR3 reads CAVRDYLYEQYF. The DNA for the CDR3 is TGTGCCGTTCGGGACTACCTCTACGAGCAGTACTTC.

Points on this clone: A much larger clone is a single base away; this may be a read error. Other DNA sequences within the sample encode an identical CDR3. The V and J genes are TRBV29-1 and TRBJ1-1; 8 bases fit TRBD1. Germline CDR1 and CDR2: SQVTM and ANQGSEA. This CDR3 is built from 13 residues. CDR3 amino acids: CSVNRGGATEAFF. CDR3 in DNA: TGCAGCGTCAACAGGGGGGGTGCCACTGAAGCTTTCTTC.

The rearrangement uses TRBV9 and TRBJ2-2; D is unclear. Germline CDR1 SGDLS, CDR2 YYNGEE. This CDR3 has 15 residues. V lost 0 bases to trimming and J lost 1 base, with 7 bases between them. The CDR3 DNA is TGTGCCAGCAGCGTAGAGTCAGAGAACACCGGGGAGCTGTTTTTT. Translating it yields CASSVESENTGELFF.

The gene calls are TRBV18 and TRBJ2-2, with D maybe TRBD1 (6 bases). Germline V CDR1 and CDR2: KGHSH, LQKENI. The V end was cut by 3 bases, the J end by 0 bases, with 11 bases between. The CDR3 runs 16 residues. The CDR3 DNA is TGTGCCAGCTCACCCCGGACAGACGCGAACACCGGGGAGCTGTTTTTT. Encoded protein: CASSPRTDANTGELFF.

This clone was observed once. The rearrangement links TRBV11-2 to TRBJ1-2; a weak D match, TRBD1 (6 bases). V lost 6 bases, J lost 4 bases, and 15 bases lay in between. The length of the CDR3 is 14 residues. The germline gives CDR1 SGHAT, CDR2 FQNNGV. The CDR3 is CASSPGRDIYGYTF. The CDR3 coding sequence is TGTGCCAGCAGTCCCGGAAGGGACATCTATGGCTACACCTTC.

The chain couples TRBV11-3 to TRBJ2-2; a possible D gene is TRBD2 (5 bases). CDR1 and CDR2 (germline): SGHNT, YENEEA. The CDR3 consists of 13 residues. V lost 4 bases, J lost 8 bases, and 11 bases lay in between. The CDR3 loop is CASSSSGIGELFF. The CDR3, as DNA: TGTGCCAGCAGCTCTTCGGGGATAGGGGAGCTGTTTTTT.

The CDR3 DNA sequence: TGTGCCAGTAGTTACAGGGAAGGACAGCCCCAGCATTTT. It yields the protein CASSYREGQPQHF. The chain uses TRBV19 and TRBJ1-5, with a tentative D call TRBD1 (6 bases). The CDR3 consists of 13 residues. Per the germline V gene, CDR1 is LNHDA and CDR2 is SQIVND (reference sequence). V shed 5 bases and J shed 7 bases, with 12 bases lying between them. Supplemented by reference TRBV19 and TRBJ1-5, the full variable domain reads DGGITQSPKYLFRKEGQNVTLSCEQNLNHDAMYWYRQDPGQGLRLIYYSQIVNDFQKGDIAEGYSVSREKKESFPLTVTSAQKNPTAFYLCASSYREGQPQHFGDGTRLSIL.

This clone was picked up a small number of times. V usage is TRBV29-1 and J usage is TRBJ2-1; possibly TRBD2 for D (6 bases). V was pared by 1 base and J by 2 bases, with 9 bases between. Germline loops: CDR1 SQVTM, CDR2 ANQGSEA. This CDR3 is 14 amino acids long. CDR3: CSVEATGAYNEQFF. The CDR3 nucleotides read TGCAGCGTTGAAGCCACGGGGGCCTACAATGAGCAGTTCTTC.

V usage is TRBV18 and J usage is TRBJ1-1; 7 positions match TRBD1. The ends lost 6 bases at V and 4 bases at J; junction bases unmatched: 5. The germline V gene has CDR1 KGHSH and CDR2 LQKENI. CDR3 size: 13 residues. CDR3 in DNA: TGTGCCAGCTCCCGTTCAGGGGGCACTGAAGCTTTCTTT. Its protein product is CASSRSGGTEAFF.

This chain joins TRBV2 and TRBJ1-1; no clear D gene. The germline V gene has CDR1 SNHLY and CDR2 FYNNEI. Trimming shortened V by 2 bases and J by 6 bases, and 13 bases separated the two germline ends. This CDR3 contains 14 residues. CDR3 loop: CASSESYSGPEAFF. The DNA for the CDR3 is TGTGCCAGCAGTGAAAGTTATTCCGGACCTGAAGCTTTCTTT.

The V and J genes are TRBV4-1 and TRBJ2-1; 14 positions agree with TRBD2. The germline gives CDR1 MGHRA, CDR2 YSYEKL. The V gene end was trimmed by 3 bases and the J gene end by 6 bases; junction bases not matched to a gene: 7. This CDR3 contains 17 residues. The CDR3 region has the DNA TGCGCCAGCAGCCAGGGACTAGCGGGAGTTGGGGGCAATGAGCAGTTCTTC. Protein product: CASSQGLAGVGGNEQFF.

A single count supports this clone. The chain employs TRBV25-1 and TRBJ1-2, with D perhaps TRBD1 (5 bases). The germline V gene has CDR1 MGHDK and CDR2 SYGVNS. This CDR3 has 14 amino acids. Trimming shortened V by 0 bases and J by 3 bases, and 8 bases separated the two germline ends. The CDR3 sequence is CASSEYWGDYGYTF. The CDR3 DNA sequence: TGTGCCAGCAGTGAATATTGGGGGGACTATGGCTACACCTTC.

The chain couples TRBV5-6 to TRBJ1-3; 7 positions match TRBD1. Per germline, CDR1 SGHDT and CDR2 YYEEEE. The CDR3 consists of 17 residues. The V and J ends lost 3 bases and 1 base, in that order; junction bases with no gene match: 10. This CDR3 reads CASSWDSWGASGNTIYF. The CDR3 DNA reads TGTGCCAGCAGCTGGGACAGTTGGGGTGCTTCTGGAAACACCATATATTTT.

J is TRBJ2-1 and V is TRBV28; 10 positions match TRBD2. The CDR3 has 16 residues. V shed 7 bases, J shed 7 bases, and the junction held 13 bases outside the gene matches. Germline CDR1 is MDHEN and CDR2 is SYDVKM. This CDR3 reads CASIKPFTSGENEQFF. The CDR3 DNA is TGTGCCAGCATCAAACCCTTTACTAGCGGGGAAAATGAGCAGTTCTTC.

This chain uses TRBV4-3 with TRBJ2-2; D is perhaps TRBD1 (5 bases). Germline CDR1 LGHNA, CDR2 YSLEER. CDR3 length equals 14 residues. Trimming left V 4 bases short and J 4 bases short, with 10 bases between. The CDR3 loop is CASSRDSFTGELFF. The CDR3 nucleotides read TGCGCCAGCAGCCGAGACAGTTTCACCGGGGAGCTGTTTTTT.

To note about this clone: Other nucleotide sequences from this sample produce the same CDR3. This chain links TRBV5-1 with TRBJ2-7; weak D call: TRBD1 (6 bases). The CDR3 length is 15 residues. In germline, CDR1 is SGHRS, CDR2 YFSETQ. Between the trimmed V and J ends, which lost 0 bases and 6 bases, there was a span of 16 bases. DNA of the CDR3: TGCGCCAGCAGCTTGGCCGGGCAGGGGTTCGGCGAGCAGTACTTC. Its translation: CASSLAGQGFGEQYF.

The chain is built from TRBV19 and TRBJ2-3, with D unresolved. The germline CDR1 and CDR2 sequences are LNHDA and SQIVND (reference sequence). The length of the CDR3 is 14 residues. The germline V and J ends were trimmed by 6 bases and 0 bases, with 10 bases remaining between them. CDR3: CASSVQASTDTQYF. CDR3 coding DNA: TGTGCCAGTAGCGTCCAAGCTAGCACAGATACGCAGTATTTT.

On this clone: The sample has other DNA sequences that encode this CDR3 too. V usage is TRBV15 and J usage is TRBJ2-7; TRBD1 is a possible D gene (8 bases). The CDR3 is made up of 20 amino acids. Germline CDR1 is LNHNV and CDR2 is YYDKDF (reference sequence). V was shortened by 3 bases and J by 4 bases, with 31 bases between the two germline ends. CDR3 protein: CATSRDRDWGAGPHRYEQYF. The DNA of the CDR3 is TGTGCCACCAGCAGGGACAGGGATTGGGGAGCGGGACCACATCGTTACGAGCAGTACTTC.

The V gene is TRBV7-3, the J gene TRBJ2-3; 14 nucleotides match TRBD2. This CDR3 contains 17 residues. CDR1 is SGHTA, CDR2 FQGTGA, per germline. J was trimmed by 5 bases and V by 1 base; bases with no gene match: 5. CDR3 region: CASSLSGTSGRIDTQYF. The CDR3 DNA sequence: TGTGCCAGCAGCTTAAGCGGGACTAGCGGGAGAATAGATACGCAGTATTTT.

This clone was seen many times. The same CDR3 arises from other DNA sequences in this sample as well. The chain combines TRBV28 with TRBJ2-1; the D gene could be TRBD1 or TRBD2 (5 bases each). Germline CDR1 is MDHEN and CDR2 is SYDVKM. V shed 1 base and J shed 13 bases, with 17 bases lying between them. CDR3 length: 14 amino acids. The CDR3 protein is CASSLSHGAAPQFF. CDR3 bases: TGTGCCAGCAGTTTATCTCACGGGGCAGCTCCACAGTTCTTC.